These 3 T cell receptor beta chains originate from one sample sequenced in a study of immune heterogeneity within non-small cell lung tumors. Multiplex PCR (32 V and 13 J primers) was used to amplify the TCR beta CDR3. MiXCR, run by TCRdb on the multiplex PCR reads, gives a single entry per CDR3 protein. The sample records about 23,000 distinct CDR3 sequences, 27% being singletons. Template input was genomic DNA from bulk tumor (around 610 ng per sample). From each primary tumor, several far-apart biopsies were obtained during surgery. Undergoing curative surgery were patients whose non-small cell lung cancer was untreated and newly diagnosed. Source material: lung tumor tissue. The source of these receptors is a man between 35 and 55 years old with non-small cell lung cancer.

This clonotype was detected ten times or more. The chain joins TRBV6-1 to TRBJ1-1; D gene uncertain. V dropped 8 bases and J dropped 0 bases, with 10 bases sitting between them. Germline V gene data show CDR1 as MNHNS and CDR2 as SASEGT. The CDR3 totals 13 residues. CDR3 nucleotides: TGTGCCAGCCGTCAGGTGTTGAACACTGAAGCTTTCTTT. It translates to CASRQVLNTEAFF.

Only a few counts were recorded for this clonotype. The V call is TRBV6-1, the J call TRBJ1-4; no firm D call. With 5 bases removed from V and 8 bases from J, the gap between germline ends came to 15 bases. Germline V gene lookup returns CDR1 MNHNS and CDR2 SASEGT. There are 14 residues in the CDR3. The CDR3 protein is CASSSGIKGEKLFF. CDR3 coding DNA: TGTGCCAGCAGTTCCGGGATTAAGGGCGAAAAACTGTTTTTT.

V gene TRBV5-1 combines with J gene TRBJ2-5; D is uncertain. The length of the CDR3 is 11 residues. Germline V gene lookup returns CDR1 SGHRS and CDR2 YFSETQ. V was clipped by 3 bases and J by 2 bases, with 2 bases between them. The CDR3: CASSWQETQYF. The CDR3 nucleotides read TGCGCCAGCAGCTGGCAAGAGACCCAGTACTTC.